This entry lists 2 T cell receptor beta chains sequenced from one sample in a study of T cell responses to AZD1222 COVID-19 vaccine. Method: immunoSEQ multiplex PCR; TCRdb's copy keeps in-frame clones and lacks some. The sample contains around 140,000 clones, 85% to 90% of which appear only once. The sample here was peripheral blood, taken 28 days after the second AZD1222 dose. These receptors originate from an adult who received the AZD1222 COVID-19 vaccine.

This clone was detected once. The chain links TRBV14 to TRBJ1-6; the D gene is possibly TRBD1 (5 bases). This CDR3 spans 16 amino acids. Germline assignment: CDR1 SGHDN and CDR2 FVKESK. Trimming took off 4 bases at V and 5 bases at J, with 15 bases between the two ends. In DNA form, the CDR3 reads TGTGCCAGCAGCCGGTGGGGGGAAGGCGATAATTCACCCCTCCACTTT. Its protein is CASSRWGEGDNSPLHF. Supplemented by reference TRBV14 and TRBJ1-6, the full variable domain reads EAGVTQFPSHSVIEKGQTVTLRCDPISGHDNLYWYRRVMGKEIKFLLHFVKESKQDESGMPNNRFLAERTGGTYSTLKVQPAELEDSGVYFCASSRWGEGDNSPLHFGNGTRLTVT.

This clone was seen just once. The V gene is TRBV11-2, the J gene TRBJ1-6; tentative D call: TRBD1 (5 bases). The CDR3 extends over 16 amino acids. CDR1 and CDR2 from the germline V gene are SGHAT and FQNNGV. V was clipped by 5 bases and J by 7 bases, with 18 bases between them. In nucleotides, the CDR3 is TGTGCCAGCAGCGCGGGGGTCCTATTGAGAAATTCACCCCTCCACTTT. Amino acids: CASSAGVLLRNSPLHF.